This TCR beta chain was sequenced in a study of response to subunit inactivated influenza vaccine. Study observations and caveats: With each seasonal influenza vaccination, the authors suggested, few new T cells are recruited.

TCRdb ran MiXCR on the RT-PCR reads and lists one entry per CDR3 protein. The data contain roughly 180,000 distinct CDR3 sequences, about 9.3% of them singletons. The CDR3 has 14 amino acids. V trimming: 2 bases; J trimming: 3 bases; junction bases outside the gene matches: 5. CDR1 is SGHKS and CDR2 is YYEKEE in the germline V gene (reference sequence). This clonotype was seen a handful of times. The antigen remains undetermined. The specimen comprised non-naive T cells sorted from PBMCs, sampled on the day of vaccination. This chain connects TRBV5-5 to TRBJ2-7; 7 nucleotides agree with TRBD2. The receptor was isolated from a man in his fifties or sixties who received an inactivated influenza vaccine. In DNA form, the CDR3 reads TGTGCCAGCAGCTTCCTTGCTAGCGGCTACGAGCAGTACTTC. This codes for CASSFLASGYEQYF. The whole variable domain, remainder taken from reference TRBV5-5 and TRBJ2-7, is DAGVTQSPTHLIKTRGQQVTLRCSPISGHKSVSWYQQVLGQGPQFIFQYYEKEERGRGNFPDRFSARQFPNYSSELNVNALLLGDSALYLCASSFLASGYEQYFGPGTRLTVT.